This T cell receptor beta chain was retrieved from a study of control samples from healthy donors and cancer patients. With termini counted, the CDR3 has 15 amino acids. CDR1 is KGHDR, CDR2 SFDVKD, per germline. For this clone: The DNA is left out, because the CDR3 cannot be placed on it with certainty; the CDR3 is given as TCRdb lists it.

TCRdb's table, derived via immunoSEQ multiplex PCR, lists solely in-frame clones and lacks some. In the table there are 150,000 or so clones, about 94% of which are singletons. Source material: blood. The TCR comes from a man aged 35-49 years in good health. The chain employs TRBV24-1 and TRBJ2-2; the D call TRBD2 from the table was never checked on the DNA. CDR3 region: CATSTSGGNTGELFF.